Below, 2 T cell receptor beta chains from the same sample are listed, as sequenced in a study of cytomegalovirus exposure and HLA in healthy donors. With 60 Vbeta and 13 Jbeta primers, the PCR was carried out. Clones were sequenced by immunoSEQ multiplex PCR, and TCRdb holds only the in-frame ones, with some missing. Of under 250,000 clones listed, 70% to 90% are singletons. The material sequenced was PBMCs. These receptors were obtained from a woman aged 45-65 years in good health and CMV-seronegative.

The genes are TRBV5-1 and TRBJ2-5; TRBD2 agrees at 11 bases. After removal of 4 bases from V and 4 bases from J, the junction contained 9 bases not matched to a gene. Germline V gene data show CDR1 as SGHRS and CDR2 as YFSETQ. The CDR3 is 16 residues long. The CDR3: CASSETSGNLVETQYF. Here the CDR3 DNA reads TGCGCCAGCAGCGAGACTAGCGGGAACCTCGTAGAGACCCAGTACTTC.

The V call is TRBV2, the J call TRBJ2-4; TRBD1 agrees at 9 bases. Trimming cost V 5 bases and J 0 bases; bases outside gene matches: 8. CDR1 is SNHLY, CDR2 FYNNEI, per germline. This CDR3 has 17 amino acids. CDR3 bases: TGTGCCAGCAGTACAAGACAGGGGGAGTTAGCCAAAAACATTCAGTACTTC. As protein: CASSTRQGELAKNIQYF.